One T cell receptor (beta chain) is described in this entry. Its antigen is unknown. This sample is part of a study of shared clonotypes between healthy human individuals. This CDR3 spans 17 amino acids. CDR1 is SEHNR, CDR2 FQNEAQ, per germline (reference sequence). The J segment lost 7 bases and the V segment lost 6 bases, leaving 20 bases of the junction unmatched. The protocol was immunoSEQ multiplex PCR, while the TCRdb copy is restricted to in-frame clones and leaves out a portion. The sample has about 1 million clones, 60% to 80% seen once. General observations from the study: Estimated richness values were generally larger in naive subsets than in memory subsets. Only blood samples were collected, and tissue repertoires likely differ. All-four-donor shared clonotypes had higher generation probabilities than non-shared clonotypes did.

This chain joins TRBV7-9 and TRBJ2-7; 8 positions match TRBD1. The sample was memory CD4+ T cells sorted from blood. Subset given: CD45RA-negative fraction. The TCR sequence derives from a man between 18 and 35 years old in good health. The CDR3 DNA follows: TGTGCCAGCAGTCTTAGAGGAATCGGCCAGGGGGCAGGGGAGCAGTACTTC. It translates to CASSLRGIGQGAGEQYF. Supplemented by reference TRBV7-9 and TRBJ2-7, the full variable domain reads DTGVSQNPRHKITKRGQNVTFRCDPISEHNRLYWYRQTLGQGPEFLTYFQNEAQLEKSRLLSDRFSAERPKGSFSTLEIQRTEQGDSAMYLCASSLRGIGQGAGEQYFGPGTRLTVT.